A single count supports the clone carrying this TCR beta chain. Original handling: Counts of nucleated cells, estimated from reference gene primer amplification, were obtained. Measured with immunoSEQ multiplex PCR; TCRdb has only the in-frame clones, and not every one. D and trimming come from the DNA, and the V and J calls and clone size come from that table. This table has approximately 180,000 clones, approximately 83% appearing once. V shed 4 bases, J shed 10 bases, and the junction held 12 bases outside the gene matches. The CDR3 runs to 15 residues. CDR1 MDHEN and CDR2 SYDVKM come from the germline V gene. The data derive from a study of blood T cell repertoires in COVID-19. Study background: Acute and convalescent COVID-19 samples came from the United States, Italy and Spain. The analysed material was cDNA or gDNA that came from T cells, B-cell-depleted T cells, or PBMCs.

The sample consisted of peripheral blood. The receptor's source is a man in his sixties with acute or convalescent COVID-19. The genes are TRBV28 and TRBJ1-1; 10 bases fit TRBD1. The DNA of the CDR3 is TGTGCCAGCAGTTCCCTCCCCGGGACAGGGGTTCGAGCTTTCTTT. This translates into CASSSLPGTGVRAFF.